One TCR beta chain is described in this entry. Its antigen remains unknown. The sample is drawn from a study of T cell responses to AZD1222 COVID-19 vaccine. Study-level results: Among spike-specific TCRs, nearly half reportedly target unmutated variant regions.

The J segment lost 9 bases and the V segment lost 3 bases, leaving 9 bases of the junction unmatched. Germline lookup yields CDR1 LNHDA and CDR2 SQIVND (reference sequence). This CDR3 has 17 amino acids. Profiling relied on immunoSEQ multiplex PCR, and the TCRdb table lists in-frame clones only, not all of them. The sample includes 150,000 to 200,000 clones, around 90% of them seen just once. This rearrangement joins TRBV19 to TRBJ2-1; 15 nucleotides line up with TRBD2. The clonotype was recovered from an adult in good health. Source: peripheral blood, taken on day 0 of AZD1222 vaccination. The CDR3 sequence is CASSIVGGLAGGSEQFF. The CDR3 region has the DNA TGTGCCAGTAGTATCGTCGGTGGACTAGCGGGAGGGAGTGAGCAGTTCTTC.